This entry features one T cell receptor beta chain sequence. Generated by immunoSEQ multiplex PCR, the TCRdb table keeps only in-frame clones and is missing some. The data hold about 25,000 clones, with approximately 83% observed a single time. The sample belongs to a study of OX40 agonist ivuxolimab in advanced cancers. Across the whole study: Patients were given ivuxolimab, an antibody that agonizes OX40 (CD134).

It was autoimmune disease history or systemic immunosuppression that excluded patients. Trimming took 7 bases from V and 7 from J; bases not matched to a gene: 9. The CDR3 consists of 14 residues. Germline CDR1 and CDR2: MNHEY and SVGAGI. The receptor comes from an adult with an advanced solid tumor such as melanoma, head and neck, liver or kidney cancer. The source material was CD4+ or CD8+ T cells sorted from blood, sampled in a trial of the OX40 agonist ivuxolimab. This chain joins TRBV6-5 and TRBJ2-3; 9 nucleotides match TRBD1. CDR3 DNA sequence: TGTGCCAGCACCCAACACACAGGGGGCTATACGCAGTATTTT. The encoded protein is CASTQHTGGYTQYF.